The 30 T cell receptor beta chains given below trace back to one sample, sequenced in a study of chemoradiotherapy in HPV16-positive cancers. Clones were sequenced by immunoSEQ multiplex PCR, and TCRdb holds only the in-frame ones, with some missing. The profile shows around 4,400 clones, 85% to 90% of them singletons. The input for sequencing was tumor tissue, taken from a patient who underwent chemoradiotherapy. The receptors shown here come from a human donor with HPV-associated anogenital cancer.

The CDR3 loop is CAISESGASGANVLTF. CDR3 bases: TGTGCCATCAGTGAGTCCGGGGCCTCTGGGGCCAACGTCCTGACTTTC. The V and J genes are TRBV10-3 and TRBJ2-6, with D tentatively TRBD1 or TRBD2 (5 bases each). Germline loops: CDR1 ENHRY, CDR2 SYGVKD. V was clipped by 0 bases and J by 0 bases, with 6 bases between them. The CDR3 extends over 16 amino acids.

This clone was picked up a small number of times. This sequence joins TRBV2 and TRBJ1-1; D is ambiguous. Per germline, CDR1 SNHLY and CDR2 FYNNEI. V lost 4 bases to trimming and J lost 3 bases, with 15 bases between them. The CDR3 consists of 15 residues. Written as DNA, the CDR3 is TGTGCCAGCAGTGGAGGGAGTCCCTATCACACTGAAGCTTTCTTT. Residues: CASSGGSPYHTEAFF.

The CDR3 region has the DNA TGTGCCAGCAGGCTGTCCCCGACAGCTAACACTGAAGCTTTCTTT. Translation gives CASRLSPTANTEAFF. V is TRBV6-1 and J is TRBJ1-1; TRBD1 might be the D (5 bases). CDR3 size: 15 residues. The germline gives CDR1 MNHNS, CDR2 SASEGT. V lost 6 bases, J lost 2 bases, and 16 bases lay in between.

This clone was detected a few times. The J gene is TRBJ1-1, the V gene TRBV6-5; no firm D call. CDR1 and CDR2 (germline): MNHEY, SVGAGI. The V end lost 0 bases, the J end lost 1 base, and 9 bases lay between the germline ends. The CDR3 totals 15 residues. The CDR3 region has the DNA TGTGCCAGCAGTTACTCGACGGCAGAGAACACTGAAGCTTTCTTT. Translated: CASSYSTAENTEAFF.

The rearrangement uses TRBV5-1 and TRBJ1-2, with D possibly TRBD1 on 6 matching bases. This CDR3 has 14 amino acids. Trimming shortened V by 2 bases and J by 4 bases, and 12 bases separated the two germline ends. Germline values: CDR1 SGHRS, CDR2 YFSETQ. The CDR3 nucleotides are TGCGCCAGCAGCTTAGATGGACAGAGCTATGGCTACACCTTC. It specifies CASSLDGQSYGYTF.

The chain has TRBV19 and TRBJ1-5; 9 nucleotides line up with TRBD1. V was pared by 8 bases and J by 7 bases, with 6 bases of the junction left unmatched. The CDR3 is made up of 13 amino acids. Germline V gene lookup returns CDR1 LNHDA and CDR2 SQIVND (reference sequence). The CDR3, as DNA: TGTGCCAGTGGGGGGACAGGGAACCAGCCCCAGCATTTT. Protein product: CASGGTGNQPQHF.

V is TRBV9 and J is TRBJ1-4; maybe TRBD1 (6 bases). CDR3 length equals 16 residues. V lost 1 base to trimming and J lost 8 bases, with 18 bases between them. Looked up from germline, CDR1 is SGDLS and CDR2 is YYNGEE. The DNA of the CDR3 is TGTGCCAGCAGCGTACAGTCGGGGGCGGGAAGGGAAAAACTGTTTTTT. Translation gives CASSVQSGAGREKLFF.

The J gene is TRBJ2-5, the V gene TRBV21-1; the table assigns TRBD1, which was not confirmed against the DNA. TRBV21-1 is a pseudogene locus. The CDR3 has 17 amino acids. The CDR3 nucleotides read TGTGCCAGCAGCAAAGGGCCCCCGGACAGGGGACAAGAGACCCAGTACTTC. It translates to CASSKGPPDRGQETQYF.

This chain uses TRBV5-1 with TRBJ1-2; TRBD1 matches at 7 bases. The CDR3 totals 15 residues. J lost 3 bases, V lost 6 bases, and 11 bases had no gene match. Germline assignment: CDR1 SGHRS and CDR2 YFSETQ. In nucleotides, the CDR3 is TGCGCCAGCAACGACAGGGAGAATAGGGACTATGGCTACACCTTC. It is translated as CASNDRENRDYGYTF.

A note on this clone: Other DNA sequences from this sample encode an identical CDR3 as well. The gene calls are TRBV10-3 and TRBJ2-5; D remains unclear. Germline V lookup: CDR1 ENHRY, CDR2 SYGVKD. This CDR3 is 14 amino acids long. The ends were cut back, 3 bases at V and 2 bases at J, with 10 bases in the middle. The CDR3 sequence is CAISEGGEQETQYF. The CDR3 DNA reads TGTGCCATCAGTGAAGGCGGCGAACAAGAGACCCAGTACTTC.

J is TRBJ2-7 and V is TRBV10-2; the match to TRBD2 covers 8 bases. CDR1 is WSHSY, CDR2 SAAADI, per germline. This CDR3 region has 17 residues. V gave up 0 bases and J gave up 6 bases; unmatched junction bases: 13. For the CDR3, the DNA is TGCGCCAGCAGTGAGTCTAGCGGGGACAAGTTCTCCGTCGAGCAGTACGTC. It is translated as CASSESSGDKFSVEQYV.

J is TRBJ1-1 and V is TRBV5-4; D is unresolved. Per the germline V gene, CDR1 is SGHNT and CDR2 is YYREEE (reference sequence). The CDR3 sequence is 12 residues long. V was clipped by 4 bases and J by 9 bases, with 13 bases between them. The CDR3: CASSPNRGKAFF. The CDR3 nucleotides are TGTGCCAGCAGCCCTAACAGAGGCAAAGCTTTCTTT.

The V and J genes are TRBV5-8 and TRBJ1-1; a possible D gene is TRBD1 (6 bases). Germline loops: CDR1 SGHTS, CDR2 YDEGEE. CDR3 length: 14 amino acids. Trimming removed 0 bases from V and 4 bases from J, with 10 bases in between. CDR3 sequence: CASSLERGTTEAFF. Here the CDR3 DNA reads TGTGCCAGCAGCTTGGAGAGGGGGACCACTGAAGCTTTCTTT.

The chain recombines TRBV6-1 with TRBJ1-2; 7 bases fit TRBD1. Germline CDR1 and CDR2: MNHNS and SASEGT. The CDR3 consists of 14 residues. With 5 bases clipped from V and 4 bases from J, the junction kept 7 bases outside the gene matches. CDR3 region: CASSMEGAIYGYTF. The CDR3 nucleotides read TGTGCCAGCAGTATGGAGGGGGCGATCTATGGCTACACCTTC.

The chain has TRBV18 and TRBJ2-1; D tentatively reads TRBD1 or TRBD2 (5 bases each). The CDR3 sequence is 14 residues long. V was cut by 2 bases and J by 5 bases, with 10 bases left in between. In germline, CDR1 is KGHSH, CDR2 LQKENI. The DNA of the CDR3 is TGTGCCAGCTCACCAGGGGACCTCCACAATGAGCAGTTCTTC. This codes for CASSPGDLHNEQFF.

The V and J genes are TRBV2 and TRBJ2-1; 11 bases agree with TRBD2. Per the germline V gene, CDR1 is SNHLY and CDR2 is FYNNEI. The CDR3 contains 15 residues. The trim removed 1 base at V and 5 bases at J, leaving 1 base unmatched. CDR3 nucleotides: TGTGCCAGCAGTGAAGATAGCGGGGGGGACAATGAGCAGTTCTTC. This codes for CASSEDSGGDNEQFF.

This clone has only one observation. This sequence joins TRBV2 and TRBJ2-3, with unresolved D. Trimming took 4 bases from V and 1 from J, leaving 15 bases between them. The CDR3 is 16 amino acids. Germline lookup yields CDR1 SNHLY and CDR2 FYNNEI. In nucleotides, the CDR3 is TGTGCCAGCAGTGTCGGCCTCCCTGGGGGCACAGATACGCAGTATTTT. It encodes CASSVGLPGGTDTQYF.

The chain carries TRBV7-3 and TRBJ2-2, with 7 bases lining up with TRBD2. With 4 bases clipped from V and 5 bases from J, the junction kept 7 bases outside the gene matches. The CDR3 covers 15 residues. Looked up from germline, CDR1 is SGHTA and CDR2 is FQGTGA. The DNA for the CDR3 is TGTGCCAGCAGCTGGAGCGGGATAGGGACCGGGGAGCTGTTTTTT. This sequence encodes CASSWSGIGTGELFF.

The chain joins TRBV20-1 to TRBJ1-2; D is ambiguous. V lost 6 bases to trimming and J lost 1 base, with 6 bases between them. This CDR3 is 11 amino acids long. Germline assignment: CDR1 DFQATT and CDR2 SNEGSKA (reference sequence). CDR3 sequence: CSAYNNYGYTF. CDR3 DNA: TGCAGTGCCTACAATAACTATGGCTACACCTTC.

The chain joins TRBV28 to TRBJ1-5, with a tentative D call TRBD1 (5 bases). The CDR3 has 16 residues. V gave up 2 bases and J gave up 7 bases, with 18 bases separating them. CDR1 MDHEN and CDR2 SYDVKM come from the germline V gene. DNA of the CDR3: TGTGCCAGCAGTTTAGGCCTTAGGGGTTCGGGACAGCCCCAGCATTTT. Its protein is CASSLGLRGSGQPQHF. The full variable domain, in which reference TRBV28 and TRBJ1-5 provide the parts outside the CDR3, is DVKVTQSSRYLVKRTGEKVFLECVQDMDHENMFWYRQDPGLGLRLIYFSYDVKMKEKGDIPEGYSVSREKKERFSLILESASTNQTSMYLCASSLGLRGSGQPQHFGDGTRLSIL.

This chain uses TRBV7-2 with TRBJ1-2; 7 nucleotides match TRBD1. Losses at the gene ends were 5 bases for V and 8 bases for J; bases not matched to a gene: 11. Germline V gene lookup returns CDR1 SGHTA and CDR2 FQGNSA. The CDR3 runs 14 residues. CDR3 coding DNA: TGTGCCAGCAGCCGACCGGACAGGCTTGGAGGCTACACCTTC. Its protein is CASSRPDRLGGYTF.

V is TRBV5-1 and J is TRBJ1-5, with TRBD1 as a possible D gene (6 bases). Trimming removed 0 bases at V and 14 bases at J, with 15 bases between. Germline V lookup: CDR1 SGHRS, CDR2 YFSETQ. The CDR3 consists of 13 residues. The CDR3 DNA sequence: TGCGCCAGCAGCTTGGAATCAGGGGATGTAAAGCATTTT. Residues: CASSLESGDVKHF.

The chain is built from TRBV11-2 and TRBJ1-1; D gene ambiguous. There are 12 residues in the CDR3. Germline loops: CDR1 SGHAT, CDR2 FQNNGV. V shed 3 bases and J shed 11 bases, with 13 bases lying between them. CDR3 in DNA: TGTGCCAGCAGCTTCTCGTCGAGGAATGCTTTCTTT. The encoded protein is CASSFSSRNAFF.

The V gene is TRBV21-1, the J gene TRBJ2-7. TRBV21-1 is reported as a pseudogene. The CDR3 extends over 14 amino acids. CDR3 DNA: TGTGCCAGCAGCCTAAGGACGGCTTCCTACGAGCAGTACTTC. This encodes CASSLRTASYEQYF.

This sequence joins TRBV5-6 and TRBJ2-5; no definite D call. Germline V lookup: CDR1 SGHDT, CDR2 YYEEEE. Deletions cut 4 bases from V and 5 bases from J, with 9 bases between. This CDR3 contains 12 residues. The CDR3 sequence is CASSATAETQYF. The CDR3 DNA reads TGTGCCAGCAGCGCGACGGCTGAGACCCAGTACTTC.

The chain joins TRBV28 to TRBJ1-5; a weak D match, TRBD1 (5 bases). Germline V CDR1 and CDR2: MDHEN, SYDVKM. V lost 4 bases and J 4 bases, leaving 17 bases between the germline ends. The CDR3 is 16 residues long. Here the CDR3 DNA reads TGTGCCAGCAGTTCCTTCGGGGGAAGTGGGAATCAGCCCCAGCATTTT. Protein product: CASSSFGGSGNQPQHF.

The rearrangement links TRBV9 to TRBJ1-1; tentatively, D is TRBD1 (5 bases). Germline V CDR1 and CDR2: SGDLS, YYNGEE. Trimming stripped 4 bases from V and 7 bases from J, with 14 bases between. The CDR3 loop spans 13 amino acids. The DNA for the CDR3 is TGTGCCAGCAGCAGTGGGACGGGGGGTGAAGCTTTCTTT. This encodes CASSSGTGGEAFF.

The genes are TRBV5-4 and TRBJ2-5; 8 bases agree with TRBD2. The CDR3 has 15 amino acids. V was pared by 4 bases and J by 3 bases, with 8 bases of the junction left unmatched. Germline V gene data show CDR1 as SGHNT and CDR2 as YYREEE (reference sequence). CDR3 sequence: CASSDLAGNKETQYF. The CDR3 nucleotides are TGTGCCAGCAGCGATTTAGCGGGAAACAAAGAGACCCAGTACTTC.

This sequence joins TRBV6-4 and TRBJ2-2, with 8 bases aligning to TRBD1. There are 15 residues in the CDR3. From germline, CDR1 is MRHNA and CDR2 SNTAGT. V lost 4 bases to trimming and J lost 2 bases; unmatched junction nucleotides: 3. DNA for the CDR3: TGTGCCAGCAGTGCCGGGACAGGAAACACCGGGGAGCTGTTTTTT. Encoded protein: CASSAGTGNTGELFF.

The chain is built from TRBV5-8 and TRBJ2-2; D remains ambiguous. Trimming took 4 bases from V and 3 from J, leaving 13 bases between them. The CDR3 is 15 amino acids. CDR1 and CDR2 (germline): SGHTS, YDEGEE. In DNA form, the CDR3 reads TGTGCCAGCAGCCCTTCCCGAGAACACACCGGGGAGCTGTTTTTT. It yields the protein CASSPSREHTGELFF.